Following are 18 T cell receptor beta chains from one sample sequenced in a study of T-cell memory formation after mild COVID-19. TCRdb processed the 5' RACE reads anew with MiXCR; each CDR3 protein has one entry. The sample holds 210,000 or so distinct CDR3 sequences, about 17% seen once. Sequenced sample: PBMCs or a T cell subset sorted from them (not recorded which). These receptors were collected from an adult woman who had mild COVID-19 (a few samples of this study predate the infection). Cell type and time point are not known.

This clonotype was counted many times. The chain employs TRBV14 and TRBJ1-3; unclear D gene. The CDR3 has 17 residues. Germline V lookup: CDR1 SGHDN, CDR2 FVKESK. Trimming stripped 0 bases from V and 0 bases from J, with 12 bases between. CDR3 coding DNA: TGTGCCAGCAGCCAAGATCTAGCTTCAGTCTCTGGAAACACCATATATTTT. Protein product: CASSQDLASVSGNTIYF.

The genes are TRBV30 and TRBJ2-1, with D possibly matching TRBD1 (6 bases). Trimming removed 4 bases at V and 12 bases at J, with 22 bases between. Looked up from germline, CDR1 is GTSNPN and CDR2 is SVGIG (reference sequence). The CDR3 loop spans 14 amino acids. In nucleotides, the CDR3 is TGTGCCTGGACCTCCGGGACACATACAATGAGGCAGTTCTTC. Encoded protein: CAWTSGTHTMRQFF.

This chain links TRBV19 with TRBJ2-7, with D possibly matching TRBD2 (6 bases). The V gene's germline CDR1 is LNHDA and CDR2 SQIVND (reference sequence). The CDR3 length is 15 residues. The V gene lost 3 bases and the J gene lost 3 bases, with 15 bases spanning the gap. This CDR3 reads CASSIRLAWDYEQYF. The DNA of the CDR3 is TGTGCCAGTAGTATCCGGCTAGCGTGGGACTACGAGCAGTACTTC.

The chain employs TRBV5-1 and TRBJ1-1; the match to TRBD1 covers 9 bases. The CDR3 totals 14 residues. The germline V gene encodes CDR1 SGHRS and CDR2 YFSETQ. J was trimmed by 0 bases and V by 4 bases; bases with no gene match: 1. In nucleotides, the CDR3 is TGCGCCAGCAGCGACAGGGGGATGAACACTGAAGCTTTCTTT. Amino acids: CASSDRGMNTEAFF.

This clonotype was counted only a few times. V and J are TRBV20-1 and TRBJ2-1; TRBD2 agrees at 8 bases. This CDR3 has 15 amino acids. V trimming: 3 bases; J trimming: 5 bases; junction bases outside the gene matches: 9. CDR1 and CDR2 (germline): DFQATT, SNEGSKA (reference sequence). The CDR3 coding sequence is TGCAGTGCTAGTCGGGGCGGGAGGAACAACAATGAGCAGTTCTTC. Encoded protein: CSASRGGRNNNEQFF.

The rearrangement uses TRBV11-2 and TRBJ2-7, with 14 positions matching TRBD2. V lost 1 base, J lost 5 bases, and 4 bases stayed unmatched. The CDR3 has 16 amino acids. Germline CDR1 SGHAT, CDR2 FQNNGV. The CDR3 region has the DNA TGTGCCAGCAGCTTAGGACAGACTAGCGGGGGGGACGAGCAGTACTTC. Translated, it gives CASSLGQTSGGDEQYF.

This clonotype was seen many times. V gene TRBV7-2 combines with J gene TRBJ2-7; D call uncertain. The CDR3 sequence is 14 residues long. The V gene's germline CDR1 is SGHTA and CDR2 FQGNSA. Trimming left V 2 bases short and J 1 base short, with 9 bases between. CDR3 loop: CASSLTRPSYEQYF. In DNA, the CDR3 is TGTGCCAGCAGCTTAACACGCCCGTCCTACGAGCAGTACTTC.

This clonotype was found a few times. J is TRBJ1-2 and V is TRBV29-1; D call uncertain. Per germline, CDR1 SQVTM and CDR2 ANQGSEA. V dropped 3 bases and J dropped 13 bases, with 6 bases sitting between them. There are 8 residues in the CDR3. CDR3 bases: TGCAGCGTTGAGTATGGCACCTTC. It is translated as CSVEYGTF.

This rearrangement joins TRBV12-3 or TRBV12-4 to TRBJ2-5, with D possibly being TRBD2 (6 bases). The CDR3 loop spans 14 amino acids. Trimming pared 0 bases from V and 2 bases from J, leaving 7 bases between. Here the CDR3 DNA reads TGTGCCAGCAGTTTAGCGACTAGACAAGAGACCCAGTACTTC. Translation: CASSLATRQETQYF.

The V call is TRBV20-1, the J call TRBJ2-3; D gene ambiguous. The germline V and J ends were trimmed by 5 bases and 2 bases, with 11 bases remaining between them. Germline V gene sequence: CDR1 DFQATT, CDR2 SNEGSKA (reference sequence). This CDR3 has 13 amino acids. CDR3 loop: CSAWTQITDTQYF. The CDR3 region has the DNA TGCAGTGCTTGGACCCAGATCACAGATACGCAGTATTTT.

This clonotype has more than one count but fewer than ten. The rearrangement uses TRBV29-1 and TRBJ2-1, with TRBD2 matching 15 bases. Germline-derived CDR1 and CDR2 are SQVTM and ANQGSEA. The CDR3 spans 16 residues. Losses at the gene ends were 7 bases for V and 8 bases for J; bases not matched to a gene: 12. As DNA, the CDR3 is TGCAGCGCTGGTGGTGGACTAGCGGGAGGGCGGCATGAGCAGTTCTTC. It codes for CSAGGGLAGGRHEQFF.

The chain employs TRBV28 and TRBJ1-2; 7 bases line up with TRBD1. Looked up from germline, CDR1 is MDHEN and CDR2 is SYDVKM. The CDR3 runs to 15 residues. V lost 4 bases to trimming and J lost 4 bases; unmatched junction nucleotides: 9. The CDR3 reads CASSSISDRIYGYTF. The CDR3 DNA follows: TGTGCCAGCAGTTCCATCTCGGACAGGATCTATGGCTACACCTTC.

The chain uses TRBV29-1 and TRBJ2-1; D is perhaps TRBD1 (6 bases). Per the germline V gene, CDR1 is SQVTM and CDR2 is ANQGSEA. Between the trimmed V and J ends, which lost 5 bases and 4 bases, there was a span of 12 bases. The CDR3 extends over 13 amino acids. This CDR3 reads CSVRRGGYNEQFF. CDR3 coding DNA: TGCAGCGTTCGCAGGGGTGGGTACAATGAGCAGTTCTTC.

This clonotype was recorded once. The V and J genes are TRBV20-1 and TRBJ2-5; 7 positions agree with TRBD2. There are 14 residues in the CDR3. From germline, CDR1 is DFQATT and CDR2 SNEGSKA (reference sequence). J lost 5 bases, V lost 5 bases, and 11 bases had no gene match. The CDR3 coding sequence is TGCAGTGCTCCGCCCCGGACTAGTAGGGAGACCCAGTACTTC. Translating gives CSAPPRTSRETQYF.

The rearrangement uses TRBV12-3 or TRBV12-4 and TRBJ1-4; TRBD1 is a possible D gene (6 bases). V dropped 5 bases and J dropped 0 bases, with 10 bases sitting between them. The CDR3 consists of 15 residues. The CDR3 spells CASSGGPATNEKLFF. The CDR3, as DNA: TGTGCCAGCAGTGGGGGCCCTGCAACTAATGAAAAACTGTTTTTT.

The V call is TRBV20-1, the J call TRBJ2-7; 11 nucleotides align to TRBD2. There are 14 residues in the CDR3. After removal of 3 bases from V and 6 bases from J, the junction contained 7 bases not matched to a gene. CDR1 is DFQATT and CDR2 is SNEGSKA in the germline V gene (reference sequence). The CDR3 reads CSASSSGRASEQYF. CDR3 bases: TGCAGTGCTAGCAGTAGCGGGAGGGCATCCGAGCAGTACTTC.

This clonotype was seen repeatedly, ten times or more. This chain links TRBV29-1 with TRBJ2-4; D is possibly TRBD1 or TRBD2 (5 bases each). The CDR3 has 14 residues. Germline V gene sequence: CDR1 SQVTM, CDR2 ANQGSEA. Trimming took 7 bases from V and 9 from J, leaving 22 bases between them. The CDR3 loop is CSGVGGTLPGIQYF. The CDR3 DNA follows: TGCAGCGGGGTCGGTGGGACCCTACCCGGCATTCAGTACTTC.

This clonotype showed up just a few times. V usage is TRBV7-9 and J usage is TRBJ2-4, with D perhaps matching TRBD1 (6 bases). The CDR3 is 13 residues long. V lost 1 base and J lost 6, with 7 bases in between. Germline V gene data show CDR1 as SEHNR and CDR2 as FQNEAQ (reference sequence). The chain's CDR3 is CASSLGGLNIQYF. The CDR3 nucleotides read TGTGCCAGCAGCTTAGGGGGGCTAAACATTCAGTACTTC.